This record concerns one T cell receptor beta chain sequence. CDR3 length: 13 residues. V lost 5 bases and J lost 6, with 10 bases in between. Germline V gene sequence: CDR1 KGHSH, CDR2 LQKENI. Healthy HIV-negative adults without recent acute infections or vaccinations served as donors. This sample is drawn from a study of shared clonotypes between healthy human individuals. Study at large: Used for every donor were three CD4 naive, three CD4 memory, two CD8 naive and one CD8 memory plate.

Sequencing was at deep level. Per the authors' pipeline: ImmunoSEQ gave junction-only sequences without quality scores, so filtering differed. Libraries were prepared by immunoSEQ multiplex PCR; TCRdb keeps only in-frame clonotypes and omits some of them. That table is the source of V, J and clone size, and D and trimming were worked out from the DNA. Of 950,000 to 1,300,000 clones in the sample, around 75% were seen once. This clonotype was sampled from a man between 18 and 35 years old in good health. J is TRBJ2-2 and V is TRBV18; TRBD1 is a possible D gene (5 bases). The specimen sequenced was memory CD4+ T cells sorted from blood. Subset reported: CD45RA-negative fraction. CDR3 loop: CASSMTEAGELFF. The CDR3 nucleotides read TGTGCCAGCTCAATGACAGAGGCCGGGGAGCTGTTTTTT.